Below, one TCR beta chain is given with its context. These data are taken from a study of blood T cell repertoires in COVID-19. Looking at the study overall: Sites in the United States, Italy and Spain provided acute and convalescent COVID-19 samples. T cells, B-cell-depleted T cells, or PBMCs supplied cDNA or gDNA.

Those enrolled in Seattle joined during active infection and were followed longitudinally afterward. Germline CDR1 is SSHAT and CDR2 is FNYEAQ (reference sequence). The V and J ends lost 5 bases and 2 bases, in that order; junction bases with no gene match: 7. The CDR3 sequence is 15 residues long. Original analysis: From reference gene primer amplification, estimates of nucleated cell counts were derived. Here immunoSEQ multiplex PCR was the method, and the copy in TCRdb shows in-frame clones only, minus some. V, J and clone size are taken as reported in that table, and D and trimming were inferred from the DNA itself. The profile shows about 100,000 clones, roughly nine tenths of them singletons.

The clonotype was recovered from a woman aged 45 to 65 with COVID-19, enrolled during active disease. Sequencing used peripheral blood. The chain recombines TRBV7-7 with TRBJ2-7, with 9 bases matching TRBD1. CDR3 bases: TGTGCCAGCAGCATCGGGACAGGGCAGACCTACGAGCAGTACTTC. This sequence encodes CASSIGTGQTYEQYF.